The clone carrying this T cell receptor (beta chain) appeared many times. As yet, its antigen is unknown. The CDR3 runs 18 residues. Germline trimming cut 5 bases from V and 0 bases from J; bases unmatched to any gene: 11. The data belong to a study of T cell repertoires in cytomegalovirus infection. TCRdb analysed the reads with MiXCR anew, one entry per CDR3 protein. The sample lists about 270,000 distinct CDR3 sequences, approximately 22% occurring once. The chain is built from TRBV12-3 or TRBV12-4 and TRBJ2-1, with 9 bases identical to TRBD1. The sequencing here drew on cultured PBMCs, taken from culture after CMV antigen stimulation. The TCR was taken from a human donor in good health (CMV status not recorded). Some clones in this sample may be carry-over from other donors' samples. CDR3 DNA: TGTGCCAGCAGTCCGGCAGCCGGGACAGGGAGCTCCTACAATGAGCAGTTCTTC. This sequence encodes CASSPAAGTGSSYNEQFF.